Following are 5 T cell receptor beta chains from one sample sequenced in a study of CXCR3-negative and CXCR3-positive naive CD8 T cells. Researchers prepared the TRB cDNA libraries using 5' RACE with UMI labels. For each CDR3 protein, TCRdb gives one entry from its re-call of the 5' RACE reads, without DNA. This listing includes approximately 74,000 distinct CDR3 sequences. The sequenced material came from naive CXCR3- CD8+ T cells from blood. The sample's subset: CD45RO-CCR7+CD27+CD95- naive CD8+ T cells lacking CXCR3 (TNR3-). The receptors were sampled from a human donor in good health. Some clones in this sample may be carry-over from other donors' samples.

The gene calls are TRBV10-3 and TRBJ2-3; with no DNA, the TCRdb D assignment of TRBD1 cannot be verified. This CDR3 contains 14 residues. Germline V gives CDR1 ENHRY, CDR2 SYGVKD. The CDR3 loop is CAISDQKGADTQYF.

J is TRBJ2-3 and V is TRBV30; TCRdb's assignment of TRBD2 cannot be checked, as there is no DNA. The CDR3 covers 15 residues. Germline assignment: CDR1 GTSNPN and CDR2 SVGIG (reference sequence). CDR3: CAWSSGLFSTDTQYF.

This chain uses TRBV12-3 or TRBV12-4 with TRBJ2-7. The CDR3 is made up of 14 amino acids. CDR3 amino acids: CASSLGHVTYEQYF.

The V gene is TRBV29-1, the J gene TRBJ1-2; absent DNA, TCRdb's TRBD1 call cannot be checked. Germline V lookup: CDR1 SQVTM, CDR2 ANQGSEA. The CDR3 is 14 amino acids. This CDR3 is CSVDVGQGSYGYTF.

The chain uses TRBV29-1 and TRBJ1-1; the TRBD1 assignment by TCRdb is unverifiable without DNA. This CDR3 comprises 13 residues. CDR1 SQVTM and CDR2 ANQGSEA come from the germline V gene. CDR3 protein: CSVETGGSPEAFF.